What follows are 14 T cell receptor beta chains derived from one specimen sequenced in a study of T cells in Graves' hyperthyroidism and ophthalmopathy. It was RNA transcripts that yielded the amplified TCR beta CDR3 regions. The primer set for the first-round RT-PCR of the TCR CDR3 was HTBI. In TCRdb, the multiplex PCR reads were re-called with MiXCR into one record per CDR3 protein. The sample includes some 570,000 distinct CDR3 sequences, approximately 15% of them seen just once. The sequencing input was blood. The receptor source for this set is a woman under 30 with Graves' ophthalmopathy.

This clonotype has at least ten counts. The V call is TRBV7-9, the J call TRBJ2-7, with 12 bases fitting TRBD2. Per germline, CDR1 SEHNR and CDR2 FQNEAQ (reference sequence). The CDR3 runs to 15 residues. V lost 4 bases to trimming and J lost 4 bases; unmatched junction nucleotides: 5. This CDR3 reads CASSWTSGKRYEQYF. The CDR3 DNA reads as TGTGCCAGCAGCTGGACTAGCGGGAAGCGGTACGAGCAGTACTTC.

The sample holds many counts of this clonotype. The CDR3 sequence is CASSLVGLSSYNEQFF. CDR3 sequence (DNA): TGTGCCAGCAGCCTCGTGGGTCTCAGCTCCTACAATGAGCAGTTCTTC. This sequence joins TRBV28 and TRBJ2-1, with unresolved D. V lost 6 bases, J lost 0 bases, and 15 bases lay in between. Germline V lookup: CDR1 MDHEN, CDR2 SYDVKM. CDR3 length equals 16 residues.

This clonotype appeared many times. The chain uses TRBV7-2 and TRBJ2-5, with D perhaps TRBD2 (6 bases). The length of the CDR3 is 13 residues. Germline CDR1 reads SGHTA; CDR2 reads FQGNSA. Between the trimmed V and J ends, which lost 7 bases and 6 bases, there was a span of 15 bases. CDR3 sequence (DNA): TGTGCCAGCACCCTCTCCGGGAGAAAGACCCAGTACTTC. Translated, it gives CASTLSGRKTQYF. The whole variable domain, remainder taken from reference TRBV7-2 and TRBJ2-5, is GAGVSQSPSNKVTEKGKDVELRCDPISGHTALYWYRQSLGQGLEFLIYFQGNSAPDKSGLPSDRFSAERTGGSVSTLTIQRTQQEDSAVYLCASTLSGRKTQYFGPGTRLLVL.

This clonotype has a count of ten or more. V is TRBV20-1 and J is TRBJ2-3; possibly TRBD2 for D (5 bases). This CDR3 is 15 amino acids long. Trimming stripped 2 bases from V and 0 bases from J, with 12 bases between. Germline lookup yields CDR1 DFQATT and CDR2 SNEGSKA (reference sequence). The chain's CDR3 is CSARRASSSTDTQYF. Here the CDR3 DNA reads TGCAGTGCTAGAAGGGCTAGCTCTAGCACAGATACGCAGTATTTT.

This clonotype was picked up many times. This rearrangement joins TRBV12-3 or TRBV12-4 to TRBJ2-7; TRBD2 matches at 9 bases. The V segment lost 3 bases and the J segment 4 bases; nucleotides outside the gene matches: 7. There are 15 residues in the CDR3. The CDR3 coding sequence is TGTGCCAGCAGTTTGTCCGCGGGAGGGGATTACGAGCAGTACTTC. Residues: CASSLSAGGDYEQYF.

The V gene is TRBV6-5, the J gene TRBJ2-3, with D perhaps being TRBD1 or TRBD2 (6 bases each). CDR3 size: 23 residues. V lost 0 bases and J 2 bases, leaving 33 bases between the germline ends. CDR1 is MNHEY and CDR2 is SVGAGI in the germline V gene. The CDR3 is CASSYSGQGRQEIRSTPTDTQYF. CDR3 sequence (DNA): TGTGCCAGCAGTTACTCGGGCCAGGGGAGGCAGGAAATTCGGTCCACCCCCACAGATACGCAGTATTTT.

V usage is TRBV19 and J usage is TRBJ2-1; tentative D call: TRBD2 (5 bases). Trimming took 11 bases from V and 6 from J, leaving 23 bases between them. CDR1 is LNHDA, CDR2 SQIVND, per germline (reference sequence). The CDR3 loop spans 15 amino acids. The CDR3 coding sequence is TGTGCCGGTACCCCGTTGGGAGTCCTCGTCAATGAGCAGTTCTTC. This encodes CAGTPLGVLVNEQFF. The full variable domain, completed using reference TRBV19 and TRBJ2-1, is DGGITQSPKYLFRKEGQNVTLSCEQNLNHDAMYWYRQDPGQGLRLIYYSQIVNDFQKGDIAEGYSVSREKKESFPLTVTSAQKNPTAFYLCAGTPLGVLVNEQFFGPGTRLTVL.

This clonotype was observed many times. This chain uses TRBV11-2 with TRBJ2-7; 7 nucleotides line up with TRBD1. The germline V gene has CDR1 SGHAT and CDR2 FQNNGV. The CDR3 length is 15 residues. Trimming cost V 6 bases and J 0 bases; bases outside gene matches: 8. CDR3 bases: TGTGCCAGCAGTTCCACCCGGGACAGCTCCTACGAGCAGTACTTC. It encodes CASSSTRDSSYEQYF.

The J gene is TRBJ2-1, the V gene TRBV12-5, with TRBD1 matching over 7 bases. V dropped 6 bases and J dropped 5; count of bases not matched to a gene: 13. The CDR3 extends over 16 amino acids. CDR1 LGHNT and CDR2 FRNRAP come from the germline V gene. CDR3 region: CASGSTGIVLNNEQFF. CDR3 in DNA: TGTGCTAGTGGCTCGACAGGGATCGTACTAAACAATGAGCAGTTCTTC.

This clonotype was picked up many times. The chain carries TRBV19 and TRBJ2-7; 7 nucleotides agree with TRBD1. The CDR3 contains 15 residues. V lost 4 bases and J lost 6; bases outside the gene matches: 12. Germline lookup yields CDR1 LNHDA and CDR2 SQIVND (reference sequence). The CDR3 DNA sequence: TGTGCCAGTAGTAGCCGGGACAGAGGAACCCTCGAGCAGTACTTC. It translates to CASSSRDRGTLEQYF.

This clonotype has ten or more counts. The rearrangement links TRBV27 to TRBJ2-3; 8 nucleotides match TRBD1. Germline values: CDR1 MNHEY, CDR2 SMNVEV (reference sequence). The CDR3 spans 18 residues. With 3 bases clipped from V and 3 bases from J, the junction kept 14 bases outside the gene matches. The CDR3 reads CASSFSLMTGEETDTQYF. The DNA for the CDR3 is TGTGCCAGCAGTTTTTCTCTTATGACAGGGGAGGAGACAGATACGCAGTATTTT.

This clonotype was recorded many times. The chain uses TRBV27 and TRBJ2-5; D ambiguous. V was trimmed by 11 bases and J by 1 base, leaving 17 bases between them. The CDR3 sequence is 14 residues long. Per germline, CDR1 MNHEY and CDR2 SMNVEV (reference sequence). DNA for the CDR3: TGTGCCTCACAAGAGAGGACGGGCCAAGAGACCCAGTACTTC. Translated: CASQERTGQETQYF.

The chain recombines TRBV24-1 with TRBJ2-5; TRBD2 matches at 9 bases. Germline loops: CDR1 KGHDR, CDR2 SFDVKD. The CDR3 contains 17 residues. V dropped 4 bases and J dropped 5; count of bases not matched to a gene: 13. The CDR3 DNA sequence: TGTGCCACCAGTGAGGAAAGTAGCGGGAGAGGTAGGGAGACCCAGTACTTC. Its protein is CATSEESSGRGRETQYF.

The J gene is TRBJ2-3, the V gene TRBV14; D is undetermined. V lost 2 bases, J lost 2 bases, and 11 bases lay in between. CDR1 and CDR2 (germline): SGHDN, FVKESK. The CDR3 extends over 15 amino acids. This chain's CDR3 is CASSQKGWDTDTQYF. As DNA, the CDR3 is TGTGCCAGCAGCCAAAAGGGTTGGGACACAGATACGCAGTATTTT.